This TCR beta chain was documented in a study of shared clonotypes between healthy human individuals. Clones were read by immunoSEQ multiplex PCR, and TCRdb kept only the in-frame ones, dropping some. The sample yields 900,000 to 1,200,000 clones, approximately 78% seen once. Study-wide results and limits: Estimated richness values were generally larger in naive subsets than in memory subsets. The donor pool, a small one, limited the genetic and exposure-history diversity represented.

Notes on this clone: Antigen: not known. A far bigger clonotype differs at one base, so this is likely a read error. This CDR3 is also generated by other DNA sequences in the sample.

Source material: memory CD4+ T cells from PBMCs. Subset: CD45RA-negative fraction. The TCR sequence derives from a man aged 18 to 35 in good health. Some clones in this sample may be carry-over from other donors' samples.

The CDR3 DNA reads as TGTGCCTGGAGTGGAACCTCTAACTACGGCTACACCTTC. Protein product: CAWSGTSNYGYTF. The rearrangement joins TRBV30 to TRBJ1-2, with D uncertain. CDR3 length: 13 amino acids. The germline V gene has CDR1 GTSNPN and CDR2 SVGIG (reference sequence). The entire variable domain, with the rest obtained from reference TRBV30 and TRBJ1-2, is as follows: SQTIHQWPATLVQPVGSPLSLECTVEGTSNPNLYWYRQAAGRGLQLLFYSVGIGQISSEVPQNLSASRPQDRQFILSSKKLLLSDSGFYLCAWSGTSNYGYTFGSGTRLTVV.